This T cell receptor beta chain emerged from a study of blood T cell repertoires in COVID-19. Study background: The analysed material was cDNA or gDNA that came from T cells, B-cell-depleted T cells, or PBMCs.

The ends were cut back, 2 bases at V and 2 bases at J, with 8 bases in the middle. Germline V CDR1 and CDR2: SGDLS, YYNGEE. This CDR3 has 14 residues. The study drew participants aged about 18 to 89 years from 20 to 30 US areas. In the study's own analysis: Reference gene primer amplification gave nucleated cell count estimates. TCRdb's copy holds only in-frame clones and misses some; the assay was immunoSEQ multiplex PCR. D and trimming were read from the DNA, whereas the V and J calls and clone size are those reported in that table. This sample has under 150,000 clones, with 70% to 90% found just once.

This clonotype was sampled from a woman in her twenties or thirties with acute COVID-19. The material sequenced was PBMCs or T cells enriched from blood (not recorded which). The chain links TRBV9 to TRBJ1-3; D perhaps matches TRBD1 (5 bases). DNA for the CDR3: TGTGCCAGCAGCGTGCAAGGGGCTGGAAACACCATATATTTT. As protein: CASSVQGAGNTIYF. The whole variable domain, filled in from reference TRBV9 and TRBJ1-3, reads DSGVTQTPKHLITATGQRVTLRCSPRSGDLSVYWYQQSLDQGLQFLIQYYNGEERAKGNILERFSAQQFPDLHSELNLSSLELGDSALYFCASSVQGAGNTIYFGEGSWLTVV.